Each of the 29 T cell receptor beta chains below was sequenced from the same sample in a study of OX40 agonist ivuxolimab in advanced cancers. The data were produced by immunoSEQ multiplex PCR, yet TCRdb's version contains in-frame clones alone and is incomplete. The repertoire holds some 90,000 clones, more than 75% seen once, with approximately 0.78% in the top ten. The source was CD4+ or CD8+ T cells sorted from blood, collected in a trial of the OX40 agonist ivuxolimab. The origin of the receptors is an adult with an advanced solid tumor such as melanoma, head and neck, liver or kidney cancer.

The chain carries TRBV5-1 and TRBJ2-1, with 10 bases lining up with TRBD2. This CDR3 region has 16 residues. The V and J ends lost 4 bases and 4 bases, in that order; junction bases with no gene match: 8. Per the germline V gene, CDR1 is SGHRS and CDR2 is YFSETQ. CDR3 DNA sequence: TGCGCCAGCAGCCAGGGGCGACTAGCGGGTTACAATGAGCAGTTCTTC. It yields the protein CASSQGRLAGYNEQFF.

The chain combines TRBV19 with TRBJ2-7; 12 positions agree with TRBD2. In germline, CDR1 is LNHDA, CDR2 SQIVND (reference sequence). The CDR3 covers 16 residues. Trimming took 0 bases from V and 3 from J; bases not matched to a gene: 3. The CDR3 sequence is CASSIDRLAGVYEQYF. DNA for the CDR3: TGTGCCAGTAGTATAGACCGACTAGCGGGAGTCTACGAGCAGTACTTC. The full variable domain, rest sourced from reference TRBV19 and TRBJ2-7, is DGGITQSPKYLFRKEGQNVTLSCEQNLNHDAMYWYRQDPGQGLRLIYYSQIVNDFQKGDIAEGYSVSREKKESFPLTVTSAQKNPTAFYLCASSIDRLAGVYEQYFGPGTRLTVT.

This rearrangement joins TRBV6-5 to TRBJ2-7, with D tentatively TRBD2 (5 bases). V was clipped by 5 bases and J by 7 bases, with 21 bases between them. Looked up from germline, CDR1 is MNHEY and CDR2 is SVGAGI. The CDR3 length is 15 residues. CDR3 in amino acids: CASSHPGPRRLEQYF. The CDR3 DNA sequence: TGTGCCAGCAGTCATCCGGGCCCCCGGAGGTTAGAGCAGTACTTC.

The rearrangement links TRBV20-1 to TRBJ2-3; no firm D call. V shed 4 bases and J shed 6 bases, with 8 bases lying between them. The CDR3 has 11 residues. Germline V gene lookup returns CDR1 DFQATT and CDR2 SNEGSKA (reference sequence). This CDR3 is CSATLDDTQYF. The CDR3 nucleotides read TGCAGTGCTACTCTAGACGATACGCAGTATTTT.

The rearrangement uses TRBV6-4 and TRBJ2-3; 7 bases map to TRBD2. This CDR3 has 16 amino acids. Losses at the gene ends were 6 bases for V and 3 bases for J; bases not matched to a gene: 12. The V gene's germline CDR1 is MRHNA and CDR2 SNTAGT. As DNA, the CDR3 is TGTGCCAGCAGCCAACTAGCGTCCTCTGGGACAGATACGCAGTATTTT. This encodes CASSQLASSGTDTQYF.

The chain joins TRBV25-1 to TRBJ2-5; 7 nucleotides agree with TRBD2. This CDR3 spans 13 amino acids. Trimming removed 3 bases from V and 7 bases from J; junction bases left unmatched: 5. CDR1 is MGHDK and CDR2 is SYGVNS in the germline V gene. The CDR3 is CASSDSWEGTQYF. DNA for the CDR3: TGTGCCAGCAGTGATTCCTGGGAGGGGACCCAGTACTTC.

The V and J genes are TRBV30 and TRBJ1-3; perhaps TRBD1 as D (5 bases). CDR1 is GTSNPN, CDR2 SVGIG, per germline (reference sequence). The V gene lost 1 base and the J gene lost 3 bases, with 16 bases spanning the gap. The CDR3 sequence is 16 residues long. DNA of the CDR3: TGTGCCTGGAGTGCGTTAACAGGACCCTTTGGAAACACCATATATTTT. This sequence encodes CAWSALTGPFGNTIYF.

This chain connects TRBV6-6 to TRBJ2-1; D might be TRBD2 (6 bases). V lost 8 bases, J lost 10 bases, and 12 bases lay in between. The CDR3 has 11 amino acids. Germline values: CDR1 MNHNY, CDR2 SVGAGI (reference sequence). The CDR3 sequence: CASRRVGEQFF. The CDR3 bases are TGTGCCAGCCGGAGGGTGGGCGAGCAGTTCTTC.

This chain uses TRBV4-2 with TRBJ1-6, with D unresolved. The V end lost 5 bases, the J end lost 7 bases, and 18 bases lay between the germline ends. The CDR3 spans 16 residues. In germline, CDR1 is LGHNA, CDR2 YNFKEQ. The CDR3 DNA is TGTGCCAGCAGCTCCCTACTTCAGGACCAGAATTCACCCCTCCACTTT. Its translation: CASSSLLQDQNSPLHF.

This clone was recorded only once. The gene calls are TRBV7-2 and TRBJ1-3; D gene unclear. Germline CDR1 is SGHTA and CDR2 is FQGNSA. V lost 3 bases, J lost 2 bases, and 8 bases lay in between. This CDR3 is built from 14 residues. CDR3 in DNA: TGTGCCAGCAGCTTGAAGTTTACTGGAAACACCATATATTTT. Protein sequence: CASSLKFTGNTIYF.

Points on this clone: One junction end does not reproduce the germline sequence, and a read error may be involved. The V gene is TRBV7-7, the J gene TRBJ2-3; no clear D gene. The CDR3 sequence is 16 residues long. Germline assignment: CDR1 SSHAT and CDR2 FNYEAQ (reference sequence). CDR3 amino acids: CASSLARPTDTDTQYF. CDR3 nucleotides: TGTGCTAGCAGCTTAGCCAGGCCGACGGACACAGATACGCAGTATTTT.

V gene TRBV6-6 combines with J gene TRBJ1-2, with 8 bases fitting TRBD1. Looked up from germline, CDR1 is MNHNY and CDR2 is SVGAGI (reference sequence). The CDR3 consists of 15 residues. The J segment lost 8 bases and the V segment lost 6 bases, leaving 14 bases of the junction unmatched. DNA for the CDR3: TGTGCCAGCAGGTCCCCCCAGACAGGGGCAGGCGGCTACACCTTC. Its translation is CASRSPQTGAGGYTF.

The CDR3 here is CASSFHAGTGKETQYF. DNA of the CDR3: TGTGCCAGCAGTTTCCACGCCGGGACAGGTAAAGAGACCCAGTACTTC. V usage is TRBV27 and J usage is TRBJ2-5; 8 bases fit TRBD1. The V segment lost 3 bases and the J segment 3 bases; nucleotides outside the gene matches: 9. The CDR3 is 16 amino acids. Germline CDR1 MNHEY, CDR2 SMNVEV (reference sequence).

Remarks on this clone: Other DNA sequences from this sample encode an identical CDR3 as well. The rearrangement links TRBV6-6 to TRBJ2-2; D is unresolved. This CDR3 is built from 13 residues. Per the germline V gene, CDR1 is MNHNY and CDR2 is SVGAGI (reference sequence). V dropped 6 bases and J dropped 8 bases, with 13 bases sitting between them. This CDR3 is CASRRDFEGELFF. The CDR3 DNA sequence: TGTGCCAGCAGGCGAGATTTCGAGGGGGAGCTGTTTTTT.

The V call is TRBV28, the J call TRBJ1-3, with D maybe TRBD1 (5 bases). Germline loops: CDR1 MDHEN, CDR2 SYDVKM. The CDR3 totals 18 residues. Trimming cost V 7 bases and J 7 bases, with 29 bases left between them. Here the CDR3 DNA reads TGTGCCAGCAAGGAATCAGGAGTTTTTGGGGGGGTTGGGAACACCATATATTTT. Encoded protein: CASKESGVFGGVGNTIYF. Complete variable domain (other parts from reference TRBV28 and TRBJ1-3): DVKVTQSSRYLVKRTGEKVFLECVQDMDHENMFWYRQDPGLGLRLIYFSYDVKMKEKGDIPEGYSVSREKKERFSLILESASTNQTSMYLCASKESGVFGGVGNTIYFGEGSWLTVV.

The chain links TRBV4-2 to TRBJ2-1, with D maybe TRBD2 (5 bases). This CDR3 comprises 14 residues. With 5 bases removed from V and 3 bases from J, the gap between germline ends came to 11 bases. The germline V gene encodes CDR1 LGHNA and CDR2 YNFKEQ. The CDR3 coding sequence is TGTGCCAGCAGCGAAGGACTTCTCTACAATGAGCAGTTCTTC. Translating it yields CASSEGLLYNEQFF.

The CDR3 DNA reads as TGTGCCAGCAGCTTTAGAAGAACAACTAATGAAAAACTGTTTTTT. It codes for CASSFRRTTNEKLFF. The chain recombines TRBV7-8 with TRBJ1-4; no clear D gene. This CDR3 spans 15 amino acids. The germline V and J ends were trimmed by 3 bases and 0 bases, with 8 bases remaining between them. Germline V lookup: CDR1 SGHVS, CDR2 FQNEAQ. Looking up the rest from reference TRBV7-8 and TRBJ1-4 gives the full variable domain: GAGVSQSPRYKVAKRGQDVALRCDPISGHVSLFWYQQALGQGPEFLTYFQNEAQLDKSGLPSDRFFAERPEGSVSTLKIQRTQQEDSAVYLCASSFRRTTNEKLFFGSGTQLSVL.

The J gene is TRBJ1-4, the V gene TRBV19; D is perhaps TRBD1 (5 bases). Germline V CDR1 and CDR2: LNHDA, SQIVND (reference sequence). The ends were cut back, 9 bases at V and 2 bases at J, with 13 bases in the middle. This CDR3 contains 14 residues. Here the CDR3 DNA reads TGTGCCAGCGTCCAGGGTTCCACTAATGAAAAACTGTTTTTT. It yields the protein CASVQGSTNEKLFF.

The V gene is TRBV28, the J gene TRBJ2-7; TRBD1 matches at 7 bases. CDR3 size: 14 residues. The V segment lost 6 bases and the J segment 3 bases; nucleotides outside the gene matches: 8. Looked up from germline, CDR1 is MDHEN and CDR2 is SYDVKM. CDR3 nucleotide sequence: TGTGCCAGCAGCCACCGGGACAGAGACTACGAGCAGTACTTC. Amino acids: CASSHRDRDYEQYF.

This rearrangement joins TRBV19 to TRBJ2-7; D may be TRBD2 (7 bases). V was clipped by 5 bases and J by 3 bases, with 29 bases between them. CDR3 length: 19 amino acids. Germline CDR1 and CDR2: LNHDA and SQIVND (reference sequence). CDR3 sequence: CASSEGGIDRRRRRYEQYF. The CDR3 DNA sequence: TGTGCCAGTAGTGAGGGAGGGATTGACAGGCGCCGCCGCCGCTACGAGCAGTACTTC.

The chain uses TRBV7-8 and TRBJ2-2; D gene uncertain. CDR3 length: 13 residues. Germline V gene lookup returns CDR1 SGHVS and CDR2 FQNEAQ. V lost 6 bases, J lost 4 bases, and 9 bases lay in between. CDR3 sequence: CASSPGITGELFF. The CDR3, as DNA: TGTGCCAGCAGTCCCGGCATCACCGGGGAGCTGTTTTTT.

CDR3 bases: TGTGCCATCAGTGGGCGACAGGGATTCAACGAGCAGTACTTC. Amino acids: CAISGRQGFNEQYF. The chain employs TRBV10-3 and TRBJ2-7, with 7 bases lining up with TRBD1. The CDR3 is 14 residues long. V dropped 4 bases and J dropped 5; count of bases not matched to a gene: 8. The germline V gene has CDR1 ENHRY and CDR2 SYGVKD.

This chain connects TRBV7-3 to TRBJ1-1; TRBD1 is a possible D gene (6 bases). Trimming cost V 4 bases and J 5 bases, with 11 bases left between them. The CDR3 loop spans 13 amino acids. Germline values: CDR1 SGHTA, CDR2 FQGTGA. Here the CDR3 reads CASSSTGLTEAFF. In DNA form, the CDR3 reads TGTGCCAGCAGCTCCACAGGGTTGACTGAAGCTTTCTTT.

Notes on this clone: At one end, the junction sequence differs from germline, possibly due to a read error. The chain carries TRBV28 and TRBJ1-4, with D maybe TRBD1 (5 bases). The CDR3 length is 12 residues. In germline, CDR1 is MDHEN, CDR2 SYDVKM. The CDR3 DNA is TGTGCCAGCAGTTTAGGGACCTCTTCCCCCCTCTTT. Translating gives CASSLGTSSPLF.

This clone was recorded once. This rearrangement joins TRBV19 to TRBJ1-4; the D gene is possibly TRBD1 (5 bases). The ends were cut back, 3 bases at V and 7 bases at J, with 12 bases in the middle. Per germline, CDR1 LNHDA and CDR2 SQIVND (reference sequence). The CDR3 runs to 14 residues. The CDR3 sequence is CASSIQGAGEKLFF. Here the CDR3 DNA reads TGTGCCAGTAGTATTCAGGGTGCGGGTGAAAAACTGTTTTTT. The full variable domain, rest sourced from reference TRBV19 and TRBJ1-4, is DGGITQSPKYLFRKEGQNVTLSCEQNLNHDAMYWYRQDPGQGLRLIYYSQIVNDFQKGDIAEGYSVSREKKESFPLTVTSAQKNPTAFYLCASSIQGAGEKLFFGSGTQLSVL.

The count of this clone is one. This chain joins TRBV4-2 and TRBJ2-6; perhaps TRBD2 as D (5 bases). This CDR3 has 18 residues. V was trimmed by 1 base and J by 0 bases, leaving 13 bases between them. Germline CDR1 reads LGHNA; CDR2 reads YNFKEQ. The CDR3 protein is CASSQVGSLNSGANVLTF. CDR3 DNA: TGTGCCAGCAGCCAAGTGGGGAGCCTCAACTCTGGGGCCAACGTCCTGACTTTC.

The rearrangement joins TRBV5-5 to TRBJ2-3; D remains unclear. Germline-derived CDR1 and CDR2 are SGHKS and YYEKEE (reference sequence). V was shortened by 0 bases and J by 0 bases, with 14 bases between the two germline ends. The CDR3 runs 17 residues. CDR3 DNA sequence: TGTGCCAGCAGCTTGGTAAGGCCCCCAGTTAGCACAGATACGCAGTATTTT. It codes for CASSLVRPPVSTDTQYF.

The rearrangement uses TRBV6-6 and TRBJ2-5; possible D gene TRBD2, 6 bases. The CDR3 is 12 amino acids. Germline V CDR1 and CDR2: MNHNY, SVGAGI (reference sequence). V was shortened by 2 bases and J by 5 bases, with 6 bases between the two germline ends. The CDR3 here is CASSYRGETQYF. The CDR3 bases are TGTGCCAGCAGTTACCGGGGGGAGACCCAGTACTTC.

Comment on this clone: At one end the junction does not follow the germline gene, possibly because of a read error. This rearrangement joins TRBV7-7 to TRBJ2-3; D is unclear. This CDR3 contains 15 residues. The germline V gene has CDR1 SSHAT and CDR2 FNYEAQ (reference sequence). The chain's CDR3 is CASSFSTQTTDTQYF. The CDR3 DNA is TGTGCTAGCAGCTTTTCGACTCAGACCACAGATACGCAGTATTTT.